The 29 T cell receptor beta chains given below trace back to one sample, sequenced in a study of cytomegalovirus exposure and HLA in healthy donors. Primers for the PCR totalled 60 Vbeta and 13 Jbeta. Generated by immunoSEQ multiplex PCR, the TCRdb table keeps only in-frame clones and is missing some. The table has fewer than 100,000 clones, roughly 78% seen once. The source material was PBMCs. These receptors originate from a male donor in good health and CMV-seropositive.

V usage is TRBV4-2 and J usage is TRBJ2-7, with TRBD2 matching over 8 bases. Germline V gives CDR1 LGHNA, CDR2 YNFKEQ. The V and J ends lost 1 base and 1 base, in that order; junction bases with no gene match: 6. This CDR3 is 16 amino acids long. The CDR3 loop reads CASSQARGGGSYEQYF. CDR3 sequence (DNA): TGTGCCAGCAGCCAAGCGCGGGGCGGGGGGTCCTACGAGCAGTACTTC.

This chain uses TRBV6-5 with TRBJ2-7; D gene uncertain. CDR1 is MNHEY and CDR2 is SVGAGI in the germline V gene. The CDR3 extends over 14 amino acids. Trimming cost V 2 bases and J 4 bases, with 12 bases left between them. The CDR3 loop reads CASSYGSGSYEQYF. CDR3 sequence (DNA): TGTGCCAGCAGTTACGGTTCCGGGTCGTACGAGCAGTACTTC.

The genes are TRBV28 and TRBJ2-2; weak D call: TRBD1 (6 bases). The CDR3 loop spans 16 amino acids. V lost 11 bases and J 2 bases, leaving 21 bases between the germline ends. Germline values: CDR1 MDHEN, CDR2 SYDVKM. The CDR3 sequence: CAVKDRDKPNTGELFF. The CDR3 nucleotides read TGTGCCGTCAAGGACCGGGACAAACCCAACACCGGGGAGCTGTTTTTT.

The DNA for the CDR3 is TGTGCCAGCAGCAATAGCGGGGGGCCCTACAATGAGCAGTTCTTC. This sequence encodes CASSNSGGPYNEQFF. This rearrangement joins TRBV9 to TRBJ2-1, with 10 bases lining up with TRBD2. The V and J ends lost 4 bases and 2 bases, in that order; junction bases with no gene match: 3. Germline CDR1 and CDR2: SGDLS and YYNGEE. The CDR3 length is 15 residues.

The chain carries TRBV27 and TRBJ2-7, with D possibly TRBD2 on 6 matching bases. This CDR3 region has 12 residues. V shed 2 bases and J shed 6 bases, with 8 bases lying between them. Germline loops: CDR1 MNHEY, CDR2 SMNVEV (reference sequence). CDR3 in DNA: TGTGCCAGCAGTTTAGGGGGGTCCGAGCAGTACTTC. Protein: CASSLGGSEQYF.

The V call is TRBV18, the J call TRBJ2-1; TRBD2 matches 9 bases. The J segment lost 0 bases and the V segment lost 0 bases, leaving 12 bases of the junction unmatched. CDR3 length: 20 amino acids. Per germline, CDR1 KGHSH and CDR2 LQKENI. The CDR3 nucleotides are TGTGCCAGCTCACCACCCAGAATCCCCAGCGGGGGGCGCTCCTACAATGAGCAGTTCTTC. It codes for CASSPPRIPSGGRSYNEQFF.

The chain uses TRBV15 and TRBJ2-2, with D hard to call. Per germline, CDR1 LNHNV and CDR2 YYDKDF (reference sequence). V lost 4 bases to trimming and J lost 2 bases, with 11 bases between them. The CDR3 loop spans 15 amino acids. The CDR3 region is CATSITTTNTGELFF. CDR3 DNA sequence: TGTGCCACCAGCATTACTACCACTAACACCGGGGAGCTGTTTTTT.

This clone came up a few times. The gene calls are TRBV28 and TRBJ2-7; 10 nucleotides agree with TRBD2. The CDR3 length is 16 residues. V lost 3 bases, J lost 4 bases, and 9 bases stayed unmatched. Germline assignment: CDR1 MDHEN and CDR2 SYDVKM. The CDR3 region is CASSLGEAGGIYEQYF. The CDR3 region has the DNA TGTGCCAGCAGTTTGGGAGAAGCGGGGGGGATTTACGAGCAGTACTTC. Complete variable domain (other parts from reference TRBV28 and TRBJ2-7): DVKVTQSSRYLVKRTGEKVFLECVQDMDHENMFWYRQDPGLGLRLIYFSYDVKMKEKGDIPEGYSVSREKKERFSLILESASTNQTSMYLCASSLGEAGGIYEQYFGPGTRLTVT.

This chain links TRBV4-1 with TRBJ2-4; the D gene is possibly TRBD1 (5 bases). Germline V lookup: CDR1 MGHRA, CDR2 YSYEKL. Trimming pared 0 bases from V and 0 bases from J, leaving 9 bases between. The CDR3 has 16 amino acids. In DNA, the CDR3 is TGCGCCAGCAGCCAAGAGGACACCTTAGCCAAAAACATTCAGTACTTC. Its translation: CASSQEDTLAKNIQYF.

This rearrangement joins TRBV4-2 to TRBJ1-1; no firm D call. The CDR3 runs to 15 residues. Germline values: CDR1 LGHNA, CDR2 YNFKEQ. V was pared by 0 bases and J by 0 bases, with 8 bases between. CDR3: CASSQDAQLNTEAFF. Here the CDR3 DNA reads TGTGCCAGCAGCCAAGATGCACAGCTGAACACTGAAGCTTTCTTT.

The chain is built from TRBV12-5 and TRBJ1-2; the D gene is possibly TRBD1 (5 bases). Deletions cut 4 bases from V and 2 bases from J, with 17 bases between. The CDR3 covers 16 residues. Germline CDR1 and CDR2: LGHNT and FRNRAP. The CDR3 region has the DNA TGTGCTAGTGGTTCTCCCGCGGCAGGGCGAAACTATGGCTACACCTTC. It yields the protein CASGSPAAGRNYGYTF.

This clone has just a few counts. The chain combines TRBV5-1 with TRBJ2-1; 10 bases map to TRBD2. This CDR3 is 15 amino acids long. In germline, CDR1 is SGHRS, CDR2 YFSETQ. Trimming cost V 4 bases and J 4 bases; bases outside gene matches: 5. CDR3 sequence: CASSTTSGEYNEQFF. The DNA of the CDR3 is TGCGCCAGCAGCACAACTAGCGGGGAGTACAATGAGCAGTTCTTC. Drawing the rest from reference TRBV5-1 and TRBJ2-1, the complete variable domain is KAGVTQTPRYLIKTRGQQVTLSCSPISGHRSVSWYQQTPGQGLQFLFEYFSETQRNKGNFPGRFSGRQFSNSRSEMNVSTLELGDSALYLCASSTTSGEYNEQFFGPGTRLTVL.

This clone has a handful of counts. The V call is TRBV25-1, the J call TRBJ1-4; TRBD1 matches 7 bases. The junction had 3 bases not matched to a gene; V was cut back by 3 bases and J by 5 bases. The CDR3 has 14 amino acids. Germline V lookup: CDR1 MGHDK, CDR2 SYGVNS. CDR3 residues: CASSERGQNEKLFF. The CDR3 nucleotides read TGTGCCAGCAGTGAGAGGGGACAGAATGAAAAACTGTTTTTT.

This clone is a singleton in its sample. The chain links TRBV28 to TRBJ1-5; D uncertain. Germline-derived CDR1 and CDR2 are MDHEN and SYDVKM. The CDR3 covers 17 residues. V was trimmed by 0 bases and J by 1 base, leaving 13 bases between them. CDR3 region: CASSLWSGLGSNQPQHF. The CDR3 DNA reads TGTGCCAGCAGTTTATGGTCGGGGTTAGGGAGCAATCAGCCCCAGCATTTT.

The V call is TRBV7-9, the J call TRBJ2-5; 8 nucleotides match TRBD2. The CDR3 totals 15 residues. Per the germline V gene, CDR1 is SEHNR and CDR2 is FQNEAQ (reference sequence). V shed 5 bases and J 5 bases; nucleotides not matched to a gene: 10. CDR3 coding DNA: TGTGCCAGCAGCACAGCAGGGACTAGTTCGGAGACCCAGTACTTC. It translates to CASSTAGTSSETQYF. Using reference TRBV7-9 and TRBJ2-5 for the parts outside the CDR3, the full variable domain is DTGVSQNPRHKITKRGQNVTFRCDPISEHNRLYWYRQTLGQGPEFLTYFQNEAQLEKSRLLSDRFSAERPKGSFSTLEIQRTEQGDSAMYLCASSTAGTSSETQYFGPGTRLLVL.

This clone was seen just once. The chain employs TRBV6-5 and TRBJ1-1; D is perhaps TRBD1 (6 bases). Trimming took 10 bases from V and 3 from J, leaving 18 bases between them. CDR3 length: 14 residues. CDR1 and CDR2 (germline): MNHEY, SVGAGI. The CDR3 bases are TGTGCCACTTCTTCGCCGGGACAAGACACTGAAGCTTTCTTT. It is translated as CATSSPGQDTEAFF.

The sample holds a few counts of this clone. The chain combines TRBV30 with TRBJ2-7, with TRBD1 as a possible D gene (5 bases). There are 13 residues in the CDR3. CDR1 and CDR2 (germline): GTSNPN, SVGIG (reference sequence). Trimming took off 1 base at V and 6 bases at J, with 13 bases between the two ends. Here the CDR3 DNA reads TGTGCCTGGAGTGAGGGGCTGCTTCGCGAGCAGTACTTC. Protein product: CAWSEGLLREQYF.

In its sample, this clone was seen a few times. This specimen includes other DNA sequences encoding the same CDR3. The rearrangement links TRBV4-1 to TRBJ1-4; 11 bases line up with TRBD1. Unmatched junction bases numbered 1, after V lost 4 bases and J lost 0 bases. The CDR3 is made up of 16 amino acids. The germline V gene has CDR1 MGHRA and CDR2 YSYEKL. The chain's CDR3 is CASSPGQGATNEKLFF. CDR3 nucleotides: TGCGCCAGCAGCCCGGGACAGGGGGCAACTAATGAAAAACTGTTTTTT.

The V and J genes are TRBV5-1 and TRBJ2-6, with 12 bases matching TRBD2. Germline V gene sequence: CDR1 SGHRS, CDR2 YFSETQ. V shed 4 bases and J 0 bases; nucleotides not matched to a gene: 8. The CDR3 length is 19 residues. DNA of the CDR3: TGCGCCAGCAGCCGAACGACTAGCGGGAGTCCCTCTGGGGCCAACGTCCTGACTTTC. Its protein product is CASSRTTSGSPSGANVLTF.

This chain connects TRBV27 to TRBJ2-1, with 7 bases aligning to TRBD1. Germline V gene sequence: CDR1 MNHEY, CDR2 SMNVEV (reference sequence). There are 16 residues in the CDR3. The V gene end was trimmed by 7 bases and the J gene end by 3 bases; junction bases not matched to a gene: 12. CDR3 DNA sequence: TGTGCCAGCAAACCCACAGGGGATGCACTCTACAATGAGCAGTTCTTC. This gives the protein CASKPTGDALYNEQFF.

CDR3 in DNA: TGTGCCAGCAGCTTTGGGGCGGCTGACTACACCTTC. Translation gives CASSFGAADYTF. This chain uses TRBV7-9 with TRBJ1-2; perhaps TRBD1 as D (5 bases). The CDR3 consists of 12 residues. With 3 bases removed from V and 10 bases from J, the gap between germline ends came to 12 bases. Germline-derived CDR1 and CDR2 are SEHNR and FQNEAQ (reference sequence).

This clone occurred once. The rearrangement uses TRBV6-1 and TRBJ2-1; 12 bases are a match to TRBD2. This CDR3 has 20 amino acids. Trimming removed 3 bases from V and 6 bases from J; junction bases left unmatched: 18. Germline values: CDR1 MNHNS, CDR2 SASEGT. The CDR3 protein is CASSDPRLAGVKGLRNEQFF. As DNA, the CDR3 is TGTGCCAGCAGTGATCCACGACTAGCGGGAGTTAAGGGACTCCGCAATGAGCAGTTCTTC.

V gene TRBV4-2 combines with J gene TRBJ2-7; 9 bases are a match to TRBD2. The CDR3 is made up of 14 amino acids. Germline V gene lookup returns CDR1 LGHNA and CDR2 YNFKEQ. The junction had 7 bases not matched to a gene; V was cut back by 5 bases and J by 5 bases. CDR3 protein: CASSSAAGGNEQYF. The DNA for the CDR3 is TGTGCCAGCAGCAGTGCGGCGGGGGGGAACGAGCAGTACTTC.

This clone came up a few times. V usage is TRBV28 and J usage is TRBJ2-7; a possible D gene is TRBD2 (5 bases). CDR1 is MDHEN, CDR2 SYDVKM, per germline. V was cut by 3 bases and J by 2 bases, with 11 bases left in between. The CDR3 runs 14 residues. Written as DNA, the CDR3 is TGTGCCAGCAGTTTTAAAGGGAGTGCCTACGAGCAGTACTTC. It codes for CASSFKGSAYEQYF.

The V and J genes are TRBV5-1 and TRBJ1-2; 10 bases match TRBD1. The CDR3 loop spans 15 amino acids. Germline values: CDR1 SGHRS, CDR2 YFSETQ. V lost 3 bases, J lost 5 bases, and 7 bases stayed unmatched. CDR3 coding DNA: TGCGCCAGCAGCTCCGGACAGGGGGGGCGGTATGGCTACACCTTC. Protein: CASSSGQGGRYGYTF.

CDR3 in amino acids: CASTPQGGVNTEAFF. CDR3 DNA sequence: TGTGCCAGCACGCCGCAGGGAGGGGTGAACACTGAAGCTTTCTTT. The V gene is TRBV6-1, the J gene TRBJ1-1, with a weak D call TRBD1 (5 bases). This CDR3 is 15 amino acids long. V gave up 7 bases and J gave up 0 bases, with 15 bases separating them. Per the germline V gene, CDR1 is MNHNS and CDR2 is SASEGT.

With respect to this clone: Other DNA sequences from this sample encode an identical CDR3 as well. V is TRBV28 and J is TRBJ1-4, with D possibly being TRBD1 (6 bases). Germline CDR1 is MDHEN and CDR2 is SYDVKM. Trimming pared 6 bases from V and 8 bases from J, leaving 16 bases between. There are 14 residues in the CDR3. The CDR3 DNA reads TGTGCCAGCAGACAGGGACGGTTGAACGAAAAACTGTTTTTT. Translating it yields CASRQGRLNEKLFF.

V is TRBV19 and J is TRBJ2-5; D might be TRBD1 (6 bases). Germline CDR1 and CDR2: LNHDA and SQIVND (reference sequence). The CDR3 sequence is 13 residues long. V lost 3 bases, J lost 11 bases, and 16 bases lay in between. CDR3 sequence (DNA): TGTGCCAGTAGTATGGGGGCTCACCCGGGGCAGTACTTC. It encodes CASSMGAHPGQYF.

The J gene is TRBJ2-7, the V gene TRBV7-2; D unresolved. In germline, CDR1 is SGHTA, CDR2 FQGNSA. The V gene lost 1 base and the J gene lost 2 bases, with 3 bases spanning the gap. The CDR3 sequence is 12 residues long. CDR3 in DNA: TGTGCCAGCAGCTTAGTCGCCTACGAGCAGTACTTC. This gives the protein CASSLVAYEQYF.